What follows are 6 T cell receptor beta chains derived from one specimen sequenced in a study of T cells in Graves' hyperthyroidism and ophthalmopathy. RNA transcripts yielded amplified TCR beta CDR3 regions. A first-round RT-PCR of the TCR CDR3 used the HTBI primer set. TCRdb passed the multiplex PCR reads through MiXCR, listing each CDR3 protein once. Here the sample spans about 560,000 distinct CDR3 sequences, approximately 15% being singletons. Specimen: blood. These receptors were collected from a woman under 30 with Graves' hyperthyroidism.

J is TRBJ2-2 and V is TRBV24-1; TRBD1 agrees at 12 bases. Germline CDR1 is KGHDR and CDR2 is SFDVKD. There are 17 residues in the CDR3. V was clipped by 7 bases and J by 0 bases; unmatched bases: 5. CDR3 sequence (DNA): TGTGCCACCAGGGGACAGGGGGCCCGCGCGAACACCGGGGAGCTGTTTTTT. Its protein is CATRGQGARANTGELFF.

This clonotype has a count of ten or more. This sequence joins TRBV6-2 or TRBV6-3 and TRBJ2-5; D tentatively reads TRBD1 or TRBD2 (5 bases each). V lost 6 bases to trimming and J lost 4 bases, with 15 bases between them. The CDR3 has 14 amino acids. Germline V CDR1 and CDR2: MNHEY, SVGEGT. CDR3 region: CASSPGTLAETQYF. CDR3 DNA: TGTGCCAGCAGCCCAGGGACCCTGGCAGAGACCCAGTACTTC.

This clonotype turned up a few times. The chain uses TRBV20-1 and TRBJ1-5, with 9 bases identical to TRBD1. Germline V gene lookup returns CDR1 DFQATT and CDR2 SNEGSKA (reference sequence). There are 12 residues in the CDR3. V lost 5 bases and J lost 5; bases outside the gene matches: 1. The CDR3 spells CSAGDRDQPQHF. In DNA form, the CDR3 reads TGCAGTGCTGGGGACAGGGATCAGCCCCAGCATTTT.

In its sample, this clonotype was seen many times. The CDR3 region is CSARDLAGAATDTQYF. CDR3 nucleotide sequence: TGCAGTGCTAGAGATCTTGCGGGAGCGGCCACAGATACGCAGTATTTT. The J gene is TRBJ2-3, the V gene TRBV20-1, with TRBD2 identical over 7 bases. The trim removed 0 bases at V and 2 bases at J, leaving 8 bases unmatched. Germline V gene data show CDR1 as DFQATT and CDR2 as SNEGSKA (reference sequence). There are 16 residues in the CDR3.

This clonotype was detected ten times or more. The chain joins TRBV7-9 to TRBJ2-1, with a weak D call TRBD1 (5 bases). V was cut by 5 bases and J by 4 bases, with 12 bases left in between. Per germline, CDR1 SEHNR and CDR2 FQNEAQ (reference sequence). CDR3 length equals 14 residues. The CDR3 DNA is TGTGCCAGCAGCCCTGGGGCCGTTTACAATGAGCAGTTCTTC. Translating gives CASSPGAVYNEQFF.

Ten or more counts support this clonotype. The chain combines TRBV27 with TRBJ2-5, with TRBD1 matching over 7 bases. The CDR3 has 15 amino acids. J was trimmed by 2 bases and V by 6 bases; bases with no gene match: 9. Germline V lookup: CDR1 MNHEY, CDR2 SMNVEV (reference sequence). CDR3 sequence reads: CASRFTGVKQETQYF. The CDR3 DNA sequence: TGTGCCAGCAGATTTACAGGGGTCAAGCAAGAGACCCAGTACTTC.